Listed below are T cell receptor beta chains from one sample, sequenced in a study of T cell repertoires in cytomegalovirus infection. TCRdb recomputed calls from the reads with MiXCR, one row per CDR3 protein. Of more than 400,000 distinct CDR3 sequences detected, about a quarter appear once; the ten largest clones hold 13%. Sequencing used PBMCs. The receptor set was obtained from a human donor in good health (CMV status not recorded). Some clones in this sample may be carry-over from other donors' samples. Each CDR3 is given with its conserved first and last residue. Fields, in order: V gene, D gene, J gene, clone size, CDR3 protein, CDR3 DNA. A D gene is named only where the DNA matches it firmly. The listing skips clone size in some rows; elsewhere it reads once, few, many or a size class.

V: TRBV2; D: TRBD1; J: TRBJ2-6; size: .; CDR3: CASRGDRGDFSGANVLTF; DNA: TGTGCCAGCAGAGGGGACAGGGGGGACTTCTCTGGGGCCAACGTCCTGACTTTC
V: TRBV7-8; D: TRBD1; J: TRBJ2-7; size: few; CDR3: CASSSRGQGPYEQYF; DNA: TGTGCCAGCAGCTCACGTGGACAGGGCCCCTACGAGCAGTACTTC
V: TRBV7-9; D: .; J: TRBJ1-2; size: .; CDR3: CASSLELWEGTTYGYTF; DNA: TGTGCCAGCAGCTTAGAACTTTGGGAGGGGACCACCTATGGCTACACCTTC
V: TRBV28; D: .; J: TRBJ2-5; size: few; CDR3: CASSDTSRETQYF; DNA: TGTGCCAGCAGCGATACAAGCAGGGAGACCCAGTACTTC
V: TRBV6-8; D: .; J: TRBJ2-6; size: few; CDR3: CASSPLGLLGPGANVLTF; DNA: TGTGCCAGCAGTCCTCTCGGTCTCCTGGGGCCTGGGGCCAACGTCCTGACTTTC
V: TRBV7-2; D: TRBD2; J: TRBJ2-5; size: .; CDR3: CASQKTSGEKTQYF; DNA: TGTGCCAGCCAAAAGACTAGCGGTGAGAAGACCCAGTACTTC
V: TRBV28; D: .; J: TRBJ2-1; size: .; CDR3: CASSFERASNEQFF; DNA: TGTGCCAGCAGTTTCGAGAGGGCATCCAATGAGCAGTTCTTC
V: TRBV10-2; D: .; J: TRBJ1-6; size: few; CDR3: CASNPGRGSTFPLHF; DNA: TGCGCCAGCAACCCAGGTCGGGGATCGACCTTCCCCCTCCACTTT
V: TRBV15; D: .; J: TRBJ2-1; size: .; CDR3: CATSRELVNGEQFF; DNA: TGTGCCACCAGCAGAGAACTAGTGAATGGGGAGCAGTTCTTC
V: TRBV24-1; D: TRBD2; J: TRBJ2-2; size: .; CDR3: CATTRGGTGELFF; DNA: TGTGCCACCACCCGGGGGGGCACCGGGGAGCTGTTTTTT
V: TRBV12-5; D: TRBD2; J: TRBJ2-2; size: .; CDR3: CASAPRASGQNYTGELFF; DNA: TGTGCTAGTGCCCCCCGGGCTAGCGGACAAAACTACACCGGGGAGCTGTTTTTT